This T cell receptor (beta chain) was profiled in a study of cytomegalovirus exposure and HLA in healthy donors. Study background: Sequencing of 150 million to 200 million T cells in an earlier analysis found under 120 million unique TCR beta sequences. Overall study results and limits: Follow-up analysis later connected one missense variant in DCLRE1C with trimming of TCR beta V- and J-genes. Later analysis suggested links between common viral pathogens and several top significant clusters. There were some public TCRs occurring in many donors, but most TCR sequences were rare.

This clone came up once. Antigen specificity is unknown. PCR employed 60 Vbeta and 13 Jbeta primers. Sequenced by immunoSEQ multiplex PCR; TCRdb stores in-frame clones only, minus some. The sample contains 150,000 to 200,000 clones, roughly four fifths of which appear only once. The CDR3 contains 14 residues. Looked up from germline, CDR1 is SNHLY and CDR2 is FYNNEI. The V segment lost 7 bases and the J segment 7 bases; nucleotides outside the gene matches: 5. This sequence was found in a man aged 25 to 40 in good health and CMV-seronegative. This chain links TRBV2 with TRBJ1-4; 11 nucleotides match TRBD1. Sequencing was done on a sample of PBMCs. The DNA for the CDR3 is TGTGCCAGCAAATCCGGGACAGGGGGTGAAAAACTGTTTTTT. Encoded protein: CASKSGTGGEKLFF.